This T cell receptor beta chain was documented in a study of T-cell reconstitution after alpha-beta-depleted transplantation in children. General study points: The authors attributed T-cell counts and diversity one year after transplant mostly to newly produced T cells. Recipient T cells and thymic progenitors that survived gave rise to the high TCRbeta diversity observed at day 60 in some patients. Reportedly, alpha-beta T cells present about two months post-transplant originated from several hundred expanded clones of graft origin.

For TCRbeta, the library was prepared with unique molecular identifiers. TCRdb passed the PCR reads through MiXCR, listing each CDR3 protein once. The sample carries 780,000 or so distinct CDR3 sequences, about 16% recorded once. This clonotype was seen more than once but under ten times. The target antigen is unknown. Germline CDR1 reads SGHRS; CDR2 reads YFSETQ. Between the trimmed V and J ends, which lost 1 base and 2 bases, there was a span of 11 bases. The CDR3 runs to 15 residues. The sequencing used PBMCs, mostly from graft donor cells, collected 360 days after TCRalphabeta/CD19-depleted stem cell transplant. V and J are TRBV5-1 and TRBJ2-3, with D maybe TRBD1 (5 bases). The receptor comes from a male patient younger than 18 who had a stem cell transplant for acute lymphoblastic leukemia, so the T cells may come from the graft donor. CDR3 sequence (DNA): TGCGCCAGCAGCTTGACTCAGGGTGTCACAGATACGCAGTATTTT. Translation: CASSLTQGVTDTQYF.